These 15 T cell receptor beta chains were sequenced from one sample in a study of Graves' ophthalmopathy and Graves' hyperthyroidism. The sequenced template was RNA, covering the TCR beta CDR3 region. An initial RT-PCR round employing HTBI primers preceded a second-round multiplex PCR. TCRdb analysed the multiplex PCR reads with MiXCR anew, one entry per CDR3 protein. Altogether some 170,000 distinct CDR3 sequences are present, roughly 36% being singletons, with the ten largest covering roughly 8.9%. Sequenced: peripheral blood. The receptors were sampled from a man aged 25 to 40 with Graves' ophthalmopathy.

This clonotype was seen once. CDR3 nucleotides: TGTGCTAGTGGTTCGGGACAGGGTACTGAAGCTTTCTTT. As protein: CASGSGQGTEAFF. The chain is built from TRBV12-5 and TRBJ1-1, with 9 bases aligning to TRBD1. Germline V gives CDR1 LGHNT, CDR2 FRNRAP. The CDR3 contains 13 residues. Trimming removed 4 bases from V and 5 bases from J; junction bases left unmatched: 2.

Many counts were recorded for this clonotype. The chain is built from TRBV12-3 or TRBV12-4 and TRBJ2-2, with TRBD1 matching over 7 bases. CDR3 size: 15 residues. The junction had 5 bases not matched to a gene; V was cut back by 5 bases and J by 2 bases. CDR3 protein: CASSPRQGNTGELFF. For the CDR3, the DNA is TGTGCCAGCAGTCCTAGACAGGGTAACACCGGGGAGCTGTTTTTT.

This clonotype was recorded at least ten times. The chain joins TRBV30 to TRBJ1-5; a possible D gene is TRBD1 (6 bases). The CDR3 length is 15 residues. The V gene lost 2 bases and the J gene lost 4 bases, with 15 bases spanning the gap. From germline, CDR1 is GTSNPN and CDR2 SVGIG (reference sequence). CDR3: CAWSPGRRGNQPQHF. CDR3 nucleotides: TGTGCCTGGAGTCCGGGACGGAGGGGGAATCAGCCCCAGCATTTT.

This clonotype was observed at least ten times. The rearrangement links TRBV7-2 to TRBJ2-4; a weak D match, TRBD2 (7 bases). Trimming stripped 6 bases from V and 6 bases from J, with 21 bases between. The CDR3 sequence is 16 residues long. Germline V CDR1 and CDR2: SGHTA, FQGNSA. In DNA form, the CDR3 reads TGTGCCAGCAGGGGAATAACGGGCGGGGGCGCAAACATTCAGTACTTC. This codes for CASRGITGGGANIQYF.

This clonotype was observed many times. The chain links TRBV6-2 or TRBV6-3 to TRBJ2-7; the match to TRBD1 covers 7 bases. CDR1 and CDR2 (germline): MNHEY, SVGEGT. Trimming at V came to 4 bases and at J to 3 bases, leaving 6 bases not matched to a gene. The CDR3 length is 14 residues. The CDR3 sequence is CASSLTGESYEQYF. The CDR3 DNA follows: TGTGCCAGCAGTTTAACAGGGGAGAGCTACGAGCAGTACTTC.

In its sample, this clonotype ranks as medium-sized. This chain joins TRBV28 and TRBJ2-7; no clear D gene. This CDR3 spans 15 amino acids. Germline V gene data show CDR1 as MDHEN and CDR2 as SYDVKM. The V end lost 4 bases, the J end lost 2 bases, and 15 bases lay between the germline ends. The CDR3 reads CASSSDPLRAYEQYF. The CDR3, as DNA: TGTGCCAGCAGTTCCGACCCTCTTAGGGCCTACGAGCAGTACTTC.

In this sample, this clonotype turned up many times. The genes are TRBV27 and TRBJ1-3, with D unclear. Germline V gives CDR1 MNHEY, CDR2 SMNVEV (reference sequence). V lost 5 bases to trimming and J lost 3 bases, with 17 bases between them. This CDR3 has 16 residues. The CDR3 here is CASSPRPRTVGNTIYF. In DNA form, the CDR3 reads TGTGCCAGCAGTCCCCGACCCAGGACGGTTGGAAACACCATATATTTT.

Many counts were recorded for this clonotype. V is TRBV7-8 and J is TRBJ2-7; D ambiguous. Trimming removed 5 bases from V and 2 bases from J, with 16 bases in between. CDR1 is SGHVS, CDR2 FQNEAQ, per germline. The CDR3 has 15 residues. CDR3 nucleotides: TGTGCCAGCAGCGCGGCCGGGTCTCAGACCTACGAGCAGTACTTC. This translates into CASSAAGSQTYEQYF.

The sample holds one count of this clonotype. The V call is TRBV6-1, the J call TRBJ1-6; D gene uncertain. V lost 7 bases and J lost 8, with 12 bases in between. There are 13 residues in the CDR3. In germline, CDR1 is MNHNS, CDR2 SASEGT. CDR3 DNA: TGTGCCAGCATGGGCACCTTGGATTCACCCCTCCACTTT. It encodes CASMGTLDSPLHF.

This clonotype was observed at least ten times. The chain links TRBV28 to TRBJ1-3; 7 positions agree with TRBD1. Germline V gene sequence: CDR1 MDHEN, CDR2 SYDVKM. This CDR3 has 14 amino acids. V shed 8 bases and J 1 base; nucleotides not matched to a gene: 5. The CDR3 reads CASLQGRSGNTIYF. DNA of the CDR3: TGTGCCAGCCTACAGGGGAGGTCTGGAAACACCATATATTTT.

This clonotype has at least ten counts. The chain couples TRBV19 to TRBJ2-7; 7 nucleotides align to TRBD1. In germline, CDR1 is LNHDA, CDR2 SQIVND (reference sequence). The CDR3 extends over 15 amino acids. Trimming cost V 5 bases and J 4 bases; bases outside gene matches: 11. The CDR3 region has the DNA TGTGCCAGTAGTGATCGACAGGGAGTGCGGTACGAGCAGTACTTC. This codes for CASSDRQGVRYEQYF.

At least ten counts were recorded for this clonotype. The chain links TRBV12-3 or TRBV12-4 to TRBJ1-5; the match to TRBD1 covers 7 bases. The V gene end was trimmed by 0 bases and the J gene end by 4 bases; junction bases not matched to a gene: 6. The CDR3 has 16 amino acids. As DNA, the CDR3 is TGTGCCAGCAGTTTAGCGGGGGGACAGCGAAATCAGCCCCAGCATTTT. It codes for CASSLAGGQRNQPQHF.

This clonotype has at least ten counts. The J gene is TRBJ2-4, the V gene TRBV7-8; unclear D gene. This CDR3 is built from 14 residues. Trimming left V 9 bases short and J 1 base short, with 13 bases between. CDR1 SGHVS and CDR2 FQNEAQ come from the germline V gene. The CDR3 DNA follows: TGTGCCAGTGGTGCCGCCGCGGCCAAAAACATTCAGTACTTC. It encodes CASGAAAAKNIQYF.

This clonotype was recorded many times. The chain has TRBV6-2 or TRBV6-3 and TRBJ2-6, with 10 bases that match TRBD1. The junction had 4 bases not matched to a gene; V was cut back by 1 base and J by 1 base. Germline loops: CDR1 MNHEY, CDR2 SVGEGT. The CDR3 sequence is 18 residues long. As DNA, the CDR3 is TGTGCCAGCAGTTACTTCGGACAGGGGGAATCTGGGGCCAACGTCCTGACTTTC. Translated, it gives CASSYFGQGESGANVLTF.

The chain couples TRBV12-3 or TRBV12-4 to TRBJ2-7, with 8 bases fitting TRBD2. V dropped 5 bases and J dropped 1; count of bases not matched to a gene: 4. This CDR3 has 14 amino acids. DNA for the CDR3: TGTGCCAGCAGTCCGCGACTAGCGTCCTACGAGCAGTACTTC. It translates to CASSPRLASYEQYF.